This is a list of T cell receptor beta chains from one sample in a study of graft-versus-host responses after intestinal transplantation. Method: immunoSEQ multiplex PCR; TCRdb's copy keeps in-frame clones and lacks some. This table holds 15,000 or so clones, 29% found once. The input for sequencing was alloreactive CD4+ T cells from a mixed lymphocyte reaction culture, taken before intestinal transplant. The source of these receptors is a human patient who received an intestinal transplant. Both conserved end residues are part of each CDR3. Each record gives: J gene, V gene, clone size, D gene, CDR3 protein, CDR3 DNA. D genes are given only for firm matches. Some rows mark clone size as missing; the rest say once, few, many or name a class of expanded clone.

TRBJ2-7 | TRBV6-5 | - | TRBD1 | CASSPRTGQSEQYF | TGTGCCAGCAGCCCCCGGACAGGGCAGAGCGAGCAGTACTTC
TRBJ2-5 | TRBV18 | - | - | CASSPDLRETQYF | TGTGCCAGCTCACCGGACCTCCGGGAGACCCAGTACTTC
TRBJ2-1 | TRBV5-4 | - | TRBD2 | CTSSPGTSGRNEQFF | TGTACCAGTAGCCCCGGGACTAGCGGGAGGAACGAGCAGTTCTTC
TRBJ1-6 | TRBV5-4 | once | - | CASSLVAGDNSPLHF | TGTGCCAGCAGCTTGGTTGCGGGGGATAATTCACCCCTCCACTTT
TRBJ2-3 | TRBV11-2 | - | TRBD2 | CASSLATSGRAGTQYF | TGTGCCAGCAGCTTAGCGACTAGCGGGAGGGCCGGCACGCAGTATTTT
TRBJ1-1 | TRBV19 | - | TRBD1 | CASSMDRYNTEAFF | TGTGCCAGTAGTATGGACAGGTATAACACTGAAGCTTTCTTT
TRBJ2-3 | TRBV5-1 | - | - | CASSLRQFTDTQYF | TGCGCCAGCAGCCTACGACAGTTCACAGATACGCAGTATTTT
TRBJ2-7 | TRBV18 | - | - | CASSLKPYEQYF | TGTGCCAGCTCATTGAAGCCCTACGAGCAGTACTTC
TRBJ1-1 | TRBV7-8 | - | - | CASRFTENTEAFF | TGTGCCAGCAGATTCACAGAGAACACTGAAGCTTTCTTT
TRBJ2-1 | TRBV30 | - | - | CAWSSARYNEQFF | TGTGCCTGGAGTAGCGCCAGATACAATGAGCAGTTCTTC
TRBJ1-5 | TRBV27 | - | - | CASSQGTNNQPQHF | TGTGCCAGCAGCCAAGGGACGAACAATCAGCCCCAGCATTTT
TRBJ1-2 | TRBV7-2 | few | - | CASSSMTGYYGYTF | TGTGCCAGCAGCTCGATGACAGGCTACTATGGCTACACCTTC
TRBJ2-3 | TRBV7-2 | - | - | CASSLGSAGSTDTQYF | TGTGCCAGCAGCTTAGGGTCGGCGGGATCCACAGATACGCAGTATTTT
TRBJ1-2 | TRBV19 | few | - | CASSVPGLIYGYTF | TGTGCCAGTAGTGTTCCGGGACTGATCTATGGCTACACCTTC
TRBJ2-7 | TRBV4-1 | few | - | CASSQDRYRGRAPYEQYF | TGCGCCAGCAGCCAAGATCGGTATCGAGGGAGAGCCCCCTACGAGCAGTACTTC
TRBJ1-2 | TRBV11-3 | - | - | CASSSNLDSHTF | TGTGCCAGCAGCTCAAACTTGGACAGCCACACCTTC
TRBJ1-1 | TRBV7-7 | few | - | CASSLCYEQGRPLFMNTEAFF | TGTGCCAGCAGCTTATGTTATGAGCAGGGGAGACCCTTATTCATGAACACTGAAGCTTTCTTT
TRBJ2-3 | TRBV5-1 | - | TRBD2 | CASSLAAGGADTQYF | TGCGCCAGCAGCTTGGCGGCGGGGGGGGCAGATACGCAGTATTTT
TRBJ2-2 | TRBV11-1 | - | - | CASSWDPTGGELFF | TGTGCCAGCAGCTGGGACCCCACGGGCGGGGAGCTGTTTTTT
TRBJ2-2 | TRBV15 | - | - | CATSRRNLPGRYAGELFF | TGTGCCACCAGCAGAAGAAACCTACCGGGACGGTATGCCGGGGAGCTGTTTTTT
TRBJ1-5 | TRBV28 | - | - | CASSFGGKGNQPQHF | TGTGCCAGCAGTTTCGGGGGGAAGGGCAATCAGCCCCAGCATTTT
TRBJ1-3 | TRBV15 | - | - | CATSGQILSGNTIYF | TGTGCCACCAGCGGACAGATTCTCTCTGGAAACACCATATATTTT
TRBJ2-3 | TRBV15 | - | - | CATSRDSGRFTDTQYF | TGTGCCACCAGCAGAGATTCCGGCAGATTCACAGATACGCAGTATTTT
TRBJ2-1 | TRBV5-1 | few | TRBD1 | CASRQGAYNEQFF | TGCGCCAGCAGACAGGGGGCCTACAATGAGCAGTTCTTC
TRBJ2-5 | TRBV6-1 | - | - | CASATTQETQYF | TGTGCCAGCGCAACCACACAAGAGACCCAGTACTTC
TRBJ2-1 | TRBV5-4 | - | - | CASSAATSRAPQFF | TGTGCCAGCAGCGCCGCGACCTCTAGAGCCCCTCAGTTCTTC
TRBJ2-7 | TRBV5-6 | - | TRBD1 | CASSILTGYGEQYF | TGTGCCAGCAGCATACTGACAGGGTACGGCGAGCAGTACTTC
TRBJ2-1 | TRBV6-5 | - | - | CASSYTGTVSYNEQFF | TGTGCCAGCAGTTATACCGGGACCGTATCCTACAATGAGCAGTTCTTC
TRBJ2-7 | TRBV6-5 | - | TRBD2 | CASSYTHSGGSYEQYF | TGTGCCAGCAGTTACACACATAGCGGGGGGTCCTACGAGCAGTACTTC
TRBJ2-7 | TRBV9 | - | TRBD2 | CASSVAGASGIYEQYF | TGTGCCAGCAGCGTAGCAGGGGCTAGCGGGATCTACGAGCAGTACTTC
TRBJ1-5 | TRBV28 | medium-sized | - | CASSRPPNQPQHF | TGTGCCAGCAGCCGGCCTCCCAATCAGCCCCAGCATTTT
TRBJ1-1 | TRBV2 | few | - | CASSSERRFGTEAFF | TGTGCCAGCAGTTCTGAGAGGAGATTCGGCACTGAAGCTTTCTTT
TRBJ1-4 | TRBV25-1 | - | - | CASSAWTANEKLFF | TGTGCCAGCAGTGCTTGGACGGCGAATGAAAAACTGTTTTTT